This passage covers 26 T cell receptor beta chains from one sample sequenced in a study of CD8+ T cells in alopecia areata. It was cDNA, reverse transcribed from extracted RNA, that served as the sequencing template. Assay used: immunoSEQ multiplex PCR; TCRdb lists only in-frame clones, some missing. The table shows around 140,000 clones, with roughly nine tenths occurring only once. Treatment: oral pan-JAK inhibitor, 5-10 mg twice daily. The sequenced sample was CD8+ T cells sorted from blood, obtained at week 4, from a patient treated with tofacitinib. These TCRs come from a human donor with alopecia areata.

The rearrangement links TRBV25-1 to TRBJ2-3, with TRBD2 matching 11 bases. With V trimmed by 6 bases and J by 4 bases, 3 bases remained unmatched. The CDR3 sequence is 14 residues long. The V gene's germline CDR1 is MGHDK and CDR2 SYGVNS. The CDR3 DNA reads TGTGCCAGCAGCCTTAGCGGGGGGGCAGATACGCAGTATTTT. Translation gives CASSLSGGADTQYF.

The J gene is TRBJ2-1, the V gene TRBV30; TRBD2 matches at 7 bases. Trimming at V came to 5 bases and at J to 6 bases, leaving 10 bases not matched to a gene. CDR1 GTSNPN and CDR2 SVGIG come from the germline V gene (reference sequence). CDR3 size: 14 residues. The CDR3 here is CAWVGGSGFNEQFF. The CDR3 region has the DNA TGTGCCTGGGTTGGCGGGAGCGGATTCAATGAGCAGTTCTTC. Full variable domain (missing parts from reference TRBV30 and TRBJ2-1): SQTIHQWPATLVQPVGSPLSLECTVEGTSNPNLYWYRQAAGRGLQLLFYSVGIGQISSEVPQNLSASRPQDRQFILSSKKLLLSDSGFYLCAWVGGSGFNEQFFGPGTRLTVL.

The rearrangement joins TRBV7-6 to TRBJ2-1; no definite D call. Trimming removed 1 base at V and 1 base at J, with 5 bases between. From germline, CDR1 is SGHVS and CDR2 FNYEAQ. CDR3 length: 14 amino acids. The CDR3 spells CASSLGSSYNEQFF. In DNA form, the CDR3 reads TGTGCCAGCAGCTTAGGGTCTTCCTACAATGAGCAGTTCTTC.

The chain links TRBV13 to TRBJ2-5; perhaps TRBD1 as D (5 bases). The CDR3 loop spans 16 amino acids. Germline V gene data show CDR1 as PRHDT and CDR2 as FYEKMQ (reference sequence). The V end lost 0 bases, the J end lost 1 base, and 12 bases lay between the germline ends. The CDR3 loop reads CASSLGPGMGQETQYF. CDR3 bases: TGTGCCAGCAGCTTAGGACCAGGGATGGGCCAAGAGACCCAGTACTTC.

This clone was seen only once. The identical CDR3 is also encoded by other nucleotide sequences in the sample. The rearrangement uses TRBV29-1 and TRBJ2-5; D uncertain. V was shortened by 0 bases and J by 5 bases, with 4 bases between the two germline ends. This CDR3 is built from 11 residues. The germline V gene has CDR1 SQVTM and CDR2 ANQGSEA. The CDR3 DNA is TGCAGCGTTGAAGACCGGGAGACCCAGTACTTC. The encoded protein is CSVEDRETQYF.

The chain recombines TRBV7-3 with TRBJ2-3, with TRBD1 as a possible D gene (5 bases). Germline CDR1 is SGHTA and CDR2 is FQGTGA. The CDR3 is 16 amino acids. Trimming took 5 bases from V and 2 from J, leaving 17 bases between them. Here the CDR3 DNA reads TGTGCCAGCAGCCTCCTCGGTGGGGCTTACACAGATACGCAGTATTTT. Its protein product is CASSLLGGAYTDTQYF.

V gene TRBV6-1 combines with J gene TRBJ2-3; maybe TRBD1 (6 bases). The CDR3 spans 12 residues. Germline CDR1 MNHNS, CDR2 SASEGT. The ends were cut back, 6 bases at V and 3 bases at J, with 7 bases in the middle. The CDR3 region is CASRDSTDTQYF. The DNA for the CDR3 is TGTGCCAGCAGGGACAGTACAGATACGCAGTATTTT.

The chain has TRBV6-4 and TRBJ2-3, with 8 bases aligning to TRBD1. V shed 5 bases and J 0 bases; nucleotides not matched to a gene: 1. The CDR3 covers 14 residues. The germline CDR1 and CDR2 sequences are MRHNA and SNTAGT. Here the CDR3 DNA reads TGTGCCAGCAGTCGACAGGGGAGCACAGATACGCAGTATTTT. Protein: CASSRQGSTDTQYF.

This sequence joins TRBV29-1 and TRBJ2-3; D is ambiguous. The length of the CDR3 is 15 residues. Germline V gene data show CDR1 as SQVTM and CDR2 as ANQGSEA. V lost 6 bases and J lost 4, with 20 bases in between. This chain's CDR3 is CSVTPWEVEADTQYF. CDR3 coding DNA: TGCAGCGTCACACCTTGGGAAGTTGAAGCAGATACGCAGTATTTT.

This chain links TRBV19 with TRBJ2-7; the match to TRBD1 covers 9 bases. Germline CDR1 is LNHDA and CDR2 is SQIVND (reference sequence). The CDR3 runs 14 residues. J gave up 3 bases and V 5 bases, and 5 bases lay outside the gene matches. CDR3: CASSPGQGVYEQYF. The DNA for the CDR3 is TGTGCCAGTAGTCCGGGACAGGGCGTCTACGAGCAGTACTTC.

This chain joins TRBV6-6 and TRBJ1-1, with D possibly TRBD1 on 5 matching bases. Germline V gives CDR1 MNHNY, CDR2 SVGAGI (reference sequence). V lost 6 bases and J lost 4, with 9 bases in between. The CDR3 totals 12 residues. The CDR3 loop reads CASSQGATEAFF. Here the CDR3 DNA reads TGTGCCAGCAGCCAAGGGGCCACTGAAGCTTTCTTT.

V gene TRBV30 combines with J gene TRBJ1-1; the match to TRBD1 covers 11 bases. The CDR3 covers 14 residues. The germline gives CDR1 GTSNPN, CDR2 SVGIG (reference sequence). V lost 0 bases to trimming and J lost 7 bases; unmatched junction nucleotides: 4. Here the CDR3 DNA reads TGTGCCTGGAGTGTAGGACAGGGGGCCAATGAAGCTTTCTTT. It specifies CAWSVGQGANEAFF.

The V call is TRBV6-4, the J call TRBJ2-3, with TRBD2 identical over 10 bases. The junction had 3 bases not matched to a gene; V was cut back by 2 bases and J by 4 bases. Germline V gives CDR1 MRHNA, CDR2 SNTAGT. The CDR3 loop spans 15 amino acids. CDR3 bases: TGTGCCAGCAGTGACGGGACTAGCGATTCAGATACGCAGTATTTT. Its translation is CASSDGTSDSDTQYF.

V is TRBV9 and J is TRBJ2-7; D not resolved. This CDR3 is 10 amino acids long. Per the germline V gene, CDR1 is SGDLS and CDR2 is YYNGEE. The V and J ends lost 7 bases and 3 bases respectively, with 5 bases between them. CDR3 sequence (DNA): TGTGCCAGCGGAGACTACGAGCAGTACTTC. It encodes CASGDYEQYF.

In DNA, the CDR3 is TGTGCCAGCAGCCCGTTAGCGGGAGACCACAATGAGCAGTTCTTC. It encodes CASSPLAGDHNEQFF. The rearrangement uses TRBV7-3 and TRBJ2-1; 9 positions match TRBD2. The CDR3 runs to 15 residues. V was pared by 5 bases and J by 5 bases, with 7 bases of the junction left unmatched. CDR1 is SGHTA, CDR2 FQGTGA, per germline.

The gene calls are TRBV15 and TRBJ1-2; a weak D match, TRBD1 (6 bases). V was cut by 1 base and J by 4 bases, with 13 bases left in between. The CDR3 is 15 amino acids. The germline CDR1 and CDR2 sequences are LNHNV and YYDKDF (reference sequence). This CDR3 is CATSRGTGSRYGYTF. The DNA for the CDR3 is TGTGCCACCAGCAGAGGCACAGGGTCGCGCTATGGCTACACCTTC.

CDR3 coding DNA: TGTGCCATTTCCCCCGGGACAGCCGACAATGAGCAGTTCTTC. Residues: CAISPGTADNEQFF. V gene TRBV6-6 combines with J gene TRBJ2-1, with 7 bases that match TRBD1. CDR3 length: 14 residues. V gave up 10 bases and J gave up 5 bases; unmatched junction bases: 11. Per the germline V gene, CDR1 is MNHNY and CDR2 is SVGAGI (reference sequence).

The chain combines TRBV28 with TRBJ2-7; 7 bases map to TRBD1. Per the germline V gene, CDR1 is MDHEN and CDR2 is SYDVKM. Trimming removed 5 bases from V and 2 bases from J; junction bases left unmatched: 6. CDR3 length equals 14 residues. CDR3 region: CASSPMTGTYEQYF. The CDR3, as DNA: TGTGCCAGCAGTCCGATGACAGGGACCTACGAGCAGTACTTC.

The chain has TRBV5-1 and TRBJ2-5; D unclear. CDR1 and CDR2 (germline): SGHRS, YFSETQ. This CDR3 has 14 residues. The ends were cut back, 0 bases at V and 0 bases at J, with 6 bases in the middle. In DNA form, the CDR3 reads TGCGCCAGCAGCTTGGAACAGTACCAAGAGACCCAGTACTTC. Its protein product is CASSLEQYQETQYF. Full variable domain (remainder filled in from reference TRBV5-1 and TRBJ2-5): KAGVTQTPRYLIKTRGQQVTLSCSPISGHRSVSWYQQTPGQGLQFLFEYFSETQRNKGNFPGRFSGRQFSNSRSEMNVSTLELGDSALYLCASSLEQYQETQYFGPGTRLLVL.

The V and J genes are TRBV5-1 and TRBJ1-5; 7 bases fit TRBD1. Trimming took 7 bases from V and 4 from J; bases not matched to a gene: 26. Germline-derived CDR1 and CDR2 are SGHRS and YFSETQ. CDR3 length equals 20 residues. This chain's CDR3 is CASPMSLGCSRDRFNQPQHF. In DNA form, the CDR3 reads TGCGCCAGCCCCATGAGCTTGGGTTGCTCTCGGGACAGATTTAATCAGCCCCAGCATTTT.

Here the CDR3 reads CASSPGLAPYEQYF. Written as DNA, the CDR3 is TGTGCCAGCAGTCCTGGACTAGCCCCCTACGAGCAGTACTTC. The chain carries TRBV28 and TRBJ2-7; 8 bases fit TRBD2. Germline CDR1 and CDR2: MDHEN and SYDVKM. This CDR3 spans 14 amino acids. V lost 5 bases, J lost 2 bases, and 5 bases stayed unmatched.

V is TRBV29-1 and J is TRBJ2-5; 11 bases fit TRBD1. Per the germline V gene, CDR1 is SQVTM and CDR2 is ANQGSEA. The V gene end was trimmed by 7 bases and the J gene end by 5 bases; junction bases not matched to a gene: 9. The CDR3 runs 14 residues. In DNA, the CDR3 is TGCAGCGCCCCCCGGACAGGGGGCGACGAGACCCAGTACTTC. Protein sequence: CSAPRTGGDETQYF.

The chain is built from TRBV7-9 and TRBJ2-7, with D unclear. V lost 5 bases and J lost 3, with 14 bases in between. The CDR3 loop spans 14 amino acids. The germline V gene has CDR1 SEHNR and CDR2 FQNEAQ (reference sequence). CDR3 in amino acids: CASSDPGGNYEQYF. CDR3 nucleotide sequence: TGTGCCAGCAGCGACCCTGGTGGTAACTACGAGCAGTACTTC.

J is TRBJ2-1 and V is TRBV7-2; D is perhaps TRBD2 (7 bases). V lost 5 bases to trimming and J lost 8 bases, with 25 bases between them. Germline V gene lookup returns CDR1 SGHTA and CDR2 FQGNSA. The CDR3 runs 17 residues. CDR3: CASSPPRGAISTDEQFF. CDR3 nucleotides: TGTGCCAGCAGCCCCCCCCGGGGGGCGATCTCTACCGATGAGCAGTTCTTC.

The chain has TRBV11-2 and TRBJ2-5; TRBD2 matches at 8 bases. Judging by the DNA end, TRBJ2-7 fits better; the J call may be wrong. The CDR3 is 16 amino acids. Germline V gene lookup returns CDR1 SGHAT and CDR2 FQNNGV. The CDR3 here is CASSLVTSGPSYEQYF. The CDR3 DNA follows: TGTGCCAGCAGCTTGGTTACTAGCGGACCTTCCTACGAGCAGTACTTC.

In this sample, this clone turned up once. The rearrangement joins TRBV4-1 to TRBJ2-1, with 11 bases aligning to TRBD2. The CDR3 extends over 16 amino acids. Germline assignment: CDR1 MGHRA and CDR2 YSYEKL. The J segment lost 8 bases and the V segment lost 0 bases, leaving 6 bases of the junction unmatched. For the CDR3, the DNA is TGCGCCAGCAGCCAAGATCATCTAGCGGGAGGACATGAGCAGTTCTTC. Encoded protein: CASSQDHLAGGHEQFF.